This is a list of T cell receptor beta chains from one sample in a study of T cells after yellow fever vaccination. MiXCR was run by TCRdb on the 5' RACE reads, yielding one entry per CDR3 protein. This sample carries hundreds of thousands of distinct CDR3 sequences, about 17% of them seen once, and the ten largest clones take 15% to 20%. The sample consisted of PBMCs, taken before the yellow fever booster vaccination. Receptors were obtained from a man younger than 35 who received the YFV17D yellow fever vaccine. Both conserved end residues are part of each CDR3. Fields, in order: CDR3 length, clone size, J gene, V gene, D gene, CDR3 DNA, CDR3 protein. A D gene is named only where the DNA matches it firmly. The size entry is marked missing in some rows and otherwise reads once, few, many or a size class.

length: 13; size: few; J: TRBJ1-4; V: TRBV5-5; D: NA; DNA: TGTGCCAGCAGATGGGTCCCTAATGAAAAACTGTTTTTT; CDR3: CASRWVPNEKLFF
length: 14; size: NA; J: TRBJ2-5; V: TRBV5-1; D: NA; DNA: TGCGCCAGCAGCTTGGCCCCCGATCAAGAGACCCAGTACTTC; CDR3: CASSLAPDQETQYF
length: 15; size: many; J: TRBJ2-1; V: TRBV20-1; D: TRBD1; DNA: TGCAGTGCTAGAGATTGGCAGGGGGCGGGCAATGAGCAGTTCTTC; CDR3: CSARDWQGAGNEQFF
length: 13; size: NA; J: TRBJ1-2; V: TRBV7-2; D: NA; DNA: TGTGCCAGCAGCCGTTACAGGGACTATGGCTACACCTTC; CDR3: CASSRYRDYGYTF
length: 17; size: NA; J: TRBJ2-7; V: TRBV4-2; D: TRBD2; DNA: TGTGCCAGCAGCCAAGAGAACATAGCGGGGAGCTCCTACGAGCAGTACTTC; CDR3: CASSQENIAGSSYEQYF
length: 16; size: few; J: TRBJ2-2; V: TRBV7-3; D: NA; DNA: TGTGCCAGCAGCTTACGGGGGCTTCCCCACACCGGGGAGCTGTTTTTT; CDR3: CASSLRGLPHTGELFF
length: 14; size: NA; J: TRBJ2-1; V: TRBV27; D: NA; DNA: TGTGCCAGCAGTTTAGGGCAGGGGGGGAATGAGCGGTTCTTC; CDR3: CASSLGQGGNERFF
length: 16; size: NA; J: TRBJ2-5; V: TRBV7-6; D: NA; DNA: TGTGCCAGCAGCTCCCTTTTCGGGGTTTCGCAAGAGACCCAGTACTTC; CDR3: CASSSLFGVSQETQYF
length: 16; size: few; J: TRBJ2-5; V: TRBV7-8; D: NA; DNA: TGTGCCAGCAGCTCCGGCTCACTTCAGTACCAAGAGACCCAGTACTTC; CDR3: CASSSGSLQYQETQYF
length: 14; size: few; J: TRBJ1-2; V: TRBV12-3/TRBV12-4; D: NA; DNA: TGTGCCAGCAGTTTACAGCTTCAGGGCTATGGCTACACCTTC; CDR3: CASSLQLQGYGYTF
length: 14; size: NA; J: TRBJ1-4; V: TRBV19; D: NA; DNA: TGTGCCAGTTTATCTGACAGACTTGGAGAAAAACTGTTTTTT; CDR3: CASLSDRLGEKLFF
length: 14; size: NA; J: TRBJ2-4; V: TRBV7-2; D: NA; DNA: TGTGCCAGCAGCTTAGCCAATGCCAAAAACATTCAGTACTTC; CDR3: CASSLANAKNIQYF
length: 15; size: many; J: TRBJ2-2; V: TRBV11-2; D: NA; DNA: TGTGCCAGCAGCCCCTCTCCGGGATCCACCGGGGAGCTGTTTTTT; CDR3: CASSPSPGSTGELFF
length: 14; size: NA; J: TRBJ2-5; V: TRBV7-2; D: TRBD2; DNA: TGTGCCAGCAGCTCCTGCGAGGAGCGGGGGACCCAGTACTTC; CDR3: CASSSCEERGTQYF
length: 15; size: NA; J: TRBJ2-2; V: TRBV20-1; D: TRBD2; DNA: TGCAGTGCTACGGGGGGGCTCTCGGGCACCGGGGAGCTGTTTTTT; CDR3: CSATGGLSGTGELFF
length: 13; size: many; J: TRBJ1-5; V: TRBV10-3; D: NA; DNA: TGTGCCATCACGGAGGGCCTTGGGCAGCCCCAGCATTTT; CDR3: CAITEGLGQPQHF
length: 16; size: few; J: TRBJ2-7; V: TRBV4-3; D: TRBD1; DNA: TGCGCCAGCAGCCAAGGGGTAACCGGACAGGGCCTCGAGCAGTACTTC; CDR3: CASSQGVTGQGLEQYF
length: 12; size: many; J: TRBJ1-2; V: TRBV20-1; D: NA; DNA: TGCAGTGCTAGGGACCCTAACTATGGCTACACCTTC; CDR3: CSARDPNYGYTF
length: 13; size: NA; J: TRBJ1-1; V: TRBV11-2; D: NA; DNA: TGTGCCAGCAGGAATGGAGTGAACACTGAAGCTTTCTTT; CDR3: CASRNGVNTEAFF
length: 13; size: many; J: TRBJ1-1; V: TRBV5-1; D: NA; DNA: TGCGCCAGCAGCATTCAGAGGAACACTGAAGCTTTCTTT; CDR3: CASSIQRNTEAFF
length: 16; size: few; J: TRBJ1-2; V: TRBV25-1; D: TRBD1; DNA: TGTGCCAGCAGTGAAGGGGGACAGGGGCAATCCTATGGCTACACCTTC; CDR3: CASSEGGQGQSYGYTF
length: 13; size: NA; J: TRBJ1-1; V: TRBV12-5; D: NA; DNA: TGTGCTAGTGGTTTGGGCGGTATCGCTGAAGCTTTCTTT; CDR3: CASGLGGIAEAFF
length: 15; size: once; J: TRBJ2-1; V: TRBV7-9; D: TRBD1; DNA: TGTGCCAGCAGCTCTCCCGGGACAGGGGGCTTGGGGCAGTTCTTC; CDR3: CASSSPGTGGLGQFF
length: 14; size: NA; J: TRBJ1-2; V: TRBV6-5; D: NA; DNA: TGTGCCAGCAGTTACTCGGGGGGCGTCAGCGGCTACACCTTC; CDR3: CASSYSGGVSGYTF
length: 15; size: few; J: TRBJ2-2; V: TRBV7-9; D: NA; DNA: TGTGCCAGCAGCTTATATCTGGGGAACACCGGGGAGCTGTTTTTT; CDR3: CASSLYLGNTGELFF
length: 14; size: NA; J: TRBJ2-3; V: TRBV7-6; D: NA; DNA: TGTGCCAGCAGCCGTGAACACAGCACAGATACGCAGTATTTT; CDR3: CASSREHSTDTQYF
length: 12; size: NA; J: TRBJ2-4; V: TRBV28; D: TRBD1; DNA: TGTGCCAGCAGTACAACAGGGGACATTCAGTACTTC; CDR3: CASSTTGDIQYF
length: 15; size: few; J: TRBJ1-2; V: TRBV4-1; D: NA; DNA: TGCGCCAGCAGCCAAGTCGCCGGGGATGGTTATGGCTACACCTTC; CDR3: CASSQVAGDGYGYTF
length: 16; size: NA; J: TRBJ2-3; V: TRBV28; D: TRBD2; DNA: TGTGCCAGCAGTTCCCGCCGACTAGCGGGCACAGATACGCAGTATTTT; CDR3: CASSSRRLAGTDTQYF
length: 15; size: NA; J: TRBJ2-3; V: TRBV5-6; D: TRBD2; DNA: TGTGCCAGCAGCTTGGTGACTAGCGGCACAGATACGCAGTATTTT; CDR3: CASSLVTSGTDTQYF
length: 14; size: NA; J: TRBJ2-1; V: TRBV5-6; D: TRBD2; DNA: TGTGCCAGCAGCTTGGGCGGGGGGGCCTCTGAGCAGTTCTTC; CDR3: CASSLGGGASEQFF
length: 18; size: few; J: TRBJ2-6; V: TRBV7-9; D: NA; DNA: TGTGCCAGCAGCTTAAGGGCAGGCAGGGTGAGTGGGGCCAACGTCCTGACTTTC; CDR3: CASSLRAGRVSGANVLTF
length: 16; size: few; J: TRBJ2-5; V: TRBV7-6; D: TRBD2; DNA: TGTGCCAGCAGCCAACTTTCCAGCGGGGGCCCGGAGACCCAGTACTTC; CDR3: CASSQLSSGGPETQYF
length: 16; size: NA; J: TRBJ1-2; V: TRBV5-8; D: NA; DNA: TGTGCCAGCAGTTTCGCCGGGACCCAGGCTCTCTATGGCTACACCTTC; CDR3: CASSFAGTQALYGYTF
length: 13; size: NA; J: TRBJ1-6; V: TRBV10-3; D: NA; DNA: TGTGCCATCAGTGAAACAGGTGGTTCACCCCTCCACTTT; CDR3: CAISETGGSPLHF
length: 15; size: NA; J: TRBJ1-1; V: TRBV4-2; D: NA; DNA: TGTGCCAGCAGCCTCTCCGCGGGGGCAGACACTGAAGCTTTCTTT; CDR3: CASSLSAGADTEAFF
length: 14; size: few; J: TRBJ1-1; V: TRBV11-2; D: NA; DNA: TGTGCCAGCAGCTTAACCCCAGGGGACACTGAAGCTTTCTTT; CDR3: CASSLTPGDTEAFF